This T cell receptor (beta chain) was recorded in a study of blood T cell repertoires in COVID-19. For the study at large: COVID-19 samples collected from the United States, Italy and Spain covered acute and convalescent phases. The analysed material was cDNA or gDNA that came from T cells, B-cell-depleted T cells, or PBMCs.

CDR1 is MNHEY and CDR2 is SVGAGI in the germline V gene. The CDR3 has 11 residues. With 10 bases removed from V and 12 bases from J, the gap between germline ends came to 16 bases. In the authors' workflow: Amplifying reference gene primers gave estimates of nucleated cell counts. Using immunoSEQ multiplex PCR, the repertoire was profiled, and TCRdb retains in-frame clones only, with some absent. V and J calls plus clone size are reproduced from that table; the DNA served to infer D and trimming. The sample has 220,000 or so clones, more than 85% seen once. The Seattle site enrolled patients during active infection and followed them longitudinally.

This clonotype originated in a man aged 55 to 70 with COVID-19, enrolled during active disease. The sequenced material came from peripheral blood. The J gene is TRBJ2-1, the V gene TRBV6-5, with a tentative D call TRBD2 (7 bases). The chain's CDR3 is CATTTGRGQFF. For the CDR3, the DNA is TGTGCCACCACAACAGGGAGGGGGCAGTTCTTC.